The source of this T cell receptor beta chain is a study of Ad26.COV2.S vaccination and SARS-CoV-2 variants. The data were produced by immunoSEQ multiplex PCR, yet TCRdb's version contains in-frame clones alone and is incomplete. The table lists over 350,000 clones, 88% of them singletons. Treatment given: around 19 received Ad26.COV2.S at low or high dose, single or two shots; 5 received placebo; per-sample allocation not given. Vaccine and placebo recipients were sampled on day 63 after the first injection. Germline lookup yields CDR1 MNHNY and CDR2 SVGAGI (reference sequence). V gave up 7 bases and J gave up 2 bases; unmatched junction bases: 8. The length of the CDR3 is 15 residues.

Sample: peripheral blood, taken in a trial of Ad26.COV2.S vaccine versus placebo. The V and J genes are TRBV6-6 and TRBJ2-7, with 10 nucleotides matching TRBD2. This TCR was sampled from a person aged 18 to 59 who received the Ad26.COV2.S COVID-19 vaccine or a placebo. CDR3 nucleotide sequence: TGTGCCAGCAACGACATAGCGGGGGGAACCTACGAGCAGTACTTC. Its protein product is CASNDIAGGTYEQYF.